These 20 T cell receptor beta chains were all obtained from the same sample, sequenced in a study of T-cell memory formation after mild COVID-19. TCRdb reprocessed the 5' RACE reads via MiXCR and lists one record per CDR3 protein. Here the sample spans 55,000 to 80,000 distinct CDR3 sequences, about a tenth being singletons. What was sequenced was PBMCs or a T cell subset sorted from them (not recorded which). The receptors were gathered from a man younger than 35 who had mild COVID-19 (a few samples of this study predate the infection). Cell type and time point are not known.

The V and J genes are TRBV5-5 and TRBJ2-2; D might be TRBD1 (6 bases). The CDR3 contains 17 residues. The V gene lost 4 bases and the J gene lost 0 bases, with 16 bases spanning the gap. Per germline, CDR1 SGHKS and CDR2 YYEKEE (reference sequence). The CDR3 region has the DNA TGTGCCAGCAGCACAACCGGGACATCTGCGAACACCGGGGAGCTGTTTTTT. Translation: CASSTTGTSANTGELFF.

This clonotype was recorded at least ten times. V usage is TRBV20-1 and J usage is TRBJ2-2, with TRBD2 as a possible D gene (6 bases). CDR3 length: 15 residues. Germline V gene lookup returns CDR1 DFQATT and CDR2 SNEGSKA (reference sequence). V was trimmed by 1 base and J by 1 base, leaving 10 bases between them. The CDR3 sequence: CSARVGSGNTGELFF. The CDR3 DNA follows: TGCAGTGCTAGAGTCGGTAGCGGGAACACCGGGGAGCTGTTTTTT.

This clonotype was observed many times. The chain couples TRBV4-2 to TRBJ2-3; no firm D call. This CDR3 has 14 residues. From germline, CDR1 is LGHNA and CDR2 YNFKEQ. V lost 4 bases and J lost 1, with 9 bases in between. CDR3 sequence: CASSRFPGTDTQYF. The CDR3 DNA reads TGTGCCAGCAGCCGCTTCCCAGGCACAGATACGCAGTATTTT.

This clonotype has only a few counts. This chain uses TRBV11-2 with TRBJ2-7; D is ambiguous. CDR3 length equals 12 residues. Germline V gene lookup returns CDR1 SGHAT and CDR2 FQNNGV. V was cut by 2 bases and J by 0 bases, with 2 bases left in between. The CDR3 coding sequence is TGTGCCAGCAGCTTACACTCCTACGAGCAGTACTTC. This sequence encodes CASSLHSYEQYF.

There are a few counts of this clonotype. V and J are TRBV7-2 and TRBJ2-5, with 9 bases fitting TRBD2. V lost 4 bases and J lost 1; bases outside the gene matches: 4. Per the germline V gene, CDR1 is SGHTA and CDR2 is FQGNSA. The CDR3 extends over 15 amino acids. CDR3 residues: CASSSAAGGQETQYF. In DNA form, the CDR3 reads TGTGCCAGCAGCTCCGCAGCGGGGGGCCAAGAGACCCAGTACTTC.

V gene TRBV29-1 combines with J gene TRBJ2-5; 10 bases agree with TRBD2. The CDR3 has 15 amino acids. V trimming: 7 bases; J trimming: 5 bases; junction bases outside the gene matches: 13. Germline CDR1 SQVTM, CDR2 ANQGSEA. The CDR3 DNA is TGCAGCGCGGATAGCGGGGGGCCTCGGGGGGAGACCCAGTACTTC. Translating it yields CSADSGGPRGETQYF.

As to this clonotype: At one boundary the junction diverges from the germline segment, which might be a read error. The chain links TRBV25-1 to TRBJ2-3, with TRBD1 as a possible D gene (5 bases). The CDR3 loop spans 16 amino acids. The germline gives CDR1 MGHDK, CDR2 SYGVNS. This CDR3 is CASSTDIGYGTDTKYF. The CDR3 coding sequence is TGTGCCAGCAGTACGGACATTGGGTACGGCACAGATACGAAGTATTTT.

This clonotype showed up just a few times. CDR3 DNA: TGTGCCAGCAGTTACACCTACAGGGAGGGAGAGACCCAGTACTTC. This encodes CASSYTYREGETQYF. The V and J genes are TRBV6-5 and TRBJ2-5; maybe TRBD2 (7 bases). The germline V and J ends were trimmed by 2 bases and 4 bases, with 14 bases remaining between them. The germline V gene encodes CDR1 MNHEY and CDR2 SVGAGI. The length of the CDR3 is 15 residues.

This clonotype was found a few times. The CDR3 is CCTGTDTQYF. CDR3 bases: TGTTGTACTGGCACAGATACGCAGTATTTT. The chain joins TRBV6-6 to TRBJ2-3; no clear D. The CDR3 contains 10 residues. Germline values: CDR1 MNHNY, CDR2 SVGAGI (reference sequence).

Many counts were recorded for this clonotype. The rearrangement links TRBV5-1 to TRBJ2-5; D call uncertain. Germline V gene lookup returns CDR1 SGHRS and CDR2 YFSETQ. Trimming shortened V by 4 bases and J by 2 bases, and 6 bases separated the two germline ends. The CDR3 consists of 12 residues. The DNA of the CDR3 is TGCGCCAGCAGCCGTTTTCAAGAGACCCAGTACTTC. This sequence encodes CASSRFQETQYF. Looking up the rest from reference TRBV5-1 and TRBJ2-5 gives the full variable domain: KAGVTQTPRYLIKTRGQQVTLSCSPISGHRSVSWYQQTPGQGLQFLFEYFSETQRNKGNFPGRFSGRQFSNSRSEMNVSTLELGDSALYLCASSRFQETQYFGPGTRLLVL.

The CDR3 DNA reads TGTGCCAGCAGTTCGCACAGGTCCAGGGACACCTTC. Amino acids: CASSSHRSRDTF. The chain uses TRBV6-2 or TRBV6-3 and TRBJ1-2; a weak D match, TRBD1 (5 bases). The length of the CDR3 is 12 residues. Looked up from germline, CDR1 is MNHEY and CDR2 is SVGEGT. Trimming left V 4 bases short and J 12 bases short, with 15 bases between.

The chain employs TRBV27 and TRBJ2-4; 7 nucleotides agree with TRBD2. The CDR3 has 16 amino acids. The germline V gene encodes CDR1 MNHEY and CDR2 SMNVEV (reference sequence). V was clipped by 5 bases and J by 0 bases; unmatched bases: 7. CDR3 in amino acids: CASSKRDGLAKNIQYF. In nucleotides, the CDR3 is TGTGCCAGCAGTAAGCGGGACGGACTAGCCAAAAACATTCAGTACTTC.

In this sample, this clonotype turned up many times. The V and J genes are TRBV5-1 and TRBJ2-1; D perhaps matches TRBD1 (5 bases). Germline assignment: CDR1 SGHRS and CDR2 YFSETQ. V lost 3 bases, J lost 5 bases, and 18 bases lay in between. This CDR3 has 16 residues. CDR3 bases: TGCGCCAGCAGCTACGCCCGAGACAGCAAAAACAATGAGCAGTTCTTC. Amino acids: CASSYARDSKNNEQFF.

The sample holds a few counts of this clonotype. The rearrangement links TRBV29-1 to TRBJ2-1, with D possibly matching TRBD1 (6 bases). V was clipped by 7 bases and J by 0 bases, with 13 bases between them. From germline, CDR1 is SQVTM and CDR2 ANQGSEA. The CDR3 runs to 14 residues. CDR3 sequence reads: CSGTTGSSYNEQFF. As DNA, the CDR3 is TGCAGCGGTACTACAGGGAGCTCCTACAATGAGCAGTTCTTC.

This clonotype has a handful of counts. CDR3 sequence: CASSFPQTAQETQYF. CDR3 sequence (DNA): TGTGCCAGCAGTTTTCCCCAGACAGCTCAAGAGACCCAGTACTTC. The chain is built from TRBV12-3 or TRBV12-4 and TRBJ2-5; D is perhaps TRBD1 (5 bases). The CDR3 consists of 15 residues. V was pared by 3 bases and J by 2 bases, with 13 bases between.

In this sample, this clonotype turned up many times. This rearrangement joins TRBV10-3 to TRBJ2-3; unclear D gene. Between the trimmed V and J ends, which lost 5 bases and 4 bases, there was a span of 7 bases. The CDR3 sequence is 12 residues long. Germline V lookup: CDR1 ENHRY, CDR2 SYGVKD. The CDR3: CAISIAADTQYF. The CDR3 DNA follows: TGTGCCATCAGTATTGCGGCAGATACGCAGTATTTT.

This rearrangement joins TRBV7-2 to TRBJ1-5, with D perhaps TRBD1 (5 bases). The V gene's germline CDR1 is SGHTA and CDR2 FQGNSA. V was trimmed by 5 bases and J by 9 bases, leaving 20 bases between them. The CDR3 loop spans 15 amino acids. CDR3 amino acids: CASSIEGTPARPQHF. The CDR3 region has the DNA TGTGCCAGCAGCATCGAGGGGACTCCCGCCCGGCCCCAGCATTTT.

The CDR3 DNA follows: TGTGCCAGCAGTTACGATACTACTGGAGGCTACACCTTC. It translates to CASSYDTTGGYTF. The chain links TRBV12-3 or TRBV12-4 to TRBJ1-2; D not resolved. The CDR3 is 13 amino acids. V was trimmed by 4 bases and J by 8 bases, leaving 14 bases between them.

This clonotype was counted many times. This chain links TRBV7-2 with TRBJ2-1; the match to TRBD2 covers 10 bases. Germline lookup yields CDR1 SGHTA and CDR2 FQGNSA. Losses at the gene ends were 5 bases for V and 9 bases for J; bases not matched to a gene: 10. The CDR3 is 15 residues long. The CDR3 DNA is TGTGCCAGCAGCATTAGCGGGGGGATCCGTCCTGAGCAGTTCTTC. It is translated as CASSISGGIRPEQFF.

This clonotype was counted many times. V usage is TRBV6-6 and J usage is TRBJ2-7, with 7 bases identical to TRBD1. This CDR3 region has 13 residues. Germline values: CDR1 MNHNY, CDR2 SVGAGI (reference sequence). V dropped 5 bases and J dropped 7; count of bases not matched to a gene: 8. The DNA for the CDR3 is TGTGCCAGCAGTACCCCGGACAGGCGTGAGCAGTACTTC. It is translated as CASSTPDRREQYF.